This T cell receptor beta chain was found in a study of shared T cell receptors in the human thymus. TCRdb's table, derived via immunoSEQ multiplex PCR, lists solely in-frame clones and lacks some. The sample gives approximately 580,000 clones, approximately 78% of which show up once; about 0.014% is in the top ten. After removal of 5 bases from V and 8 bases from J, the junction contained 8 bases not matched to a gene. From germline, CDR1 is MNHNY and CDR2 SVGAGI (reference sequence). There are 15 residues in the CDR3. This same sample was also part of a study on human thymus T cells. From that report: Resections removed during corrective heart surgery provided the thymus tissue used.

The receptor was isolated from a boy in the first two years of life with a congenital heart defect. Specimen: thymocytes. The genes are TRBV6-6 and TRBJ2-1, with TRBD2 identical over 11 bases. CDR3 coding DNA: TGTGCCAGCAGTCATACTAGCGGGAGCATGGATGAGCAGTTCTTC. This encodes CASSHTSGSMDEQFF.